This T cell receptor beta chain was recorded in a study of PD-1 blockade in classical Hodgkin lymphoma. The V end lost 2 bases, the J end lost 5 bases, and 16 bases lay between the germline ends. CDR1 and CDR2 from the germline V gene are MNHNY and SVGAGI (reference sequence). The CDR3 loop spans 15 amino acids. Here immunoSEQ multiplex PCR was the method, and the copy in TCRdb shows in-frame clones only, minus some. Here the sample spans 25,000 to 30,000 clones, around 79% being singletons. Time point reported: cycle 4 day 1 (C4D1), after 5 to 7 weeks of nivolumab. All patients relapsed after autologous stem cell transplantation, and brentuximab vedotin exposure varied. Negative magnetic selection isolated CD4+ T cells from thawed PBMCs.

The chain carries TRBV6-6 and TRBJ2-7, with D possibly TRBD2 on 6 matching bases. This receptor was identified in a human donor with classical Hodgkin lymphoma. The sample here was CD4+ T cells from blood, taken before the fourth cycle of nivolumab. CDR3 residues: CASSYGELASNEQYF. The CDR3 bases are TGTGCCAGCAGTTACGGCGAGCTAGCGTCCAACGAGCAGTACTTC.